What follows are 26 T cell receptor beta chains derived from one specimen sequenced in a study of blood T cells in healthy people across ages. The authors ran a second PCR of about 7 to 11 cycles using a sample-barcoded 5' primer and a J-beta primer mix. In TCRdb, the 5' RACE reads were re-called with MiXCR into one record per CDR3 protein. The sample has approximately 810,000 distinct CDR3 sequences; around 36% are singletons. Sequencing was done on a sample of blood. The receptor source for this set is a man between 18 and 29 years old in good health.

The V and J genes are TRBV5-1 and TRBJ2-2; 7 bases are a match to TRBD1. Germline lookup yields CDR1 SGHRS and CDR2 YFSETQ. V trimming: 2 bases; J trimming: 3 bases; junction bases outside the gene matches: 1. This CDR3 contains 14 residues. The CDR3 DNA reads TGCGCCAGCAGCTTAGGACAGGACACCGGGGAGCTGTTTTTT. The encoded protein is CASSLGQDTGELFF.

The rearrangement links TRBV4-2 to TRBJ1-6, with 10 bases fitting TRBD1. The germline V gene has CDR1 LGHNA and CDR2 YNFKEQ. The length of the CDR3 is 15 residues. V was pared by 3 bases and J by 8 bases, with 4 bases of the junction left unmatched. The CDR3 bases are TGTGCCAGCAGCCAGGTAGGGACAGGGGATTCACCCCTCCACTTT. Translation: CASSQVGTGDSPLHF.

The CDR3 coding sequence is TGCGCCAGCAGCTTACAGGGGCCTACCGATGAAGCTTTCTTT. It translates to CASSLQGPTDEAFF. The V call is TRBV5-1, the J call TRBJ1-1; 7 bases map to TRBD1. This CDR3 comprises 14 residues. Trimming removed 2 bases from V and 7 bases from J; junction bases left unmatched: 8. From germline, CDR1 is SGHRS and CDR2 YFSETQ.

The CDR3 sequence: CASSSTGRGSSGNTIYF. CDR3 in DNA: TGTGCCAGCAGCTCCACTGGACGGGGGTCCTCTGGAAACACCATATATTTT. The V and J genes are TRBV13 and TRBJ1-3; TRBD1 might be the D (5 bases). Looked up from germline, CDR1 is PRHDT and CDR2 is FYEKMQ (reference sequence). Trimming pared 4 bases from V and 0 bases from J, leaving 16 bases between. The CDR3 totals 17 residues.

The chain employs TRBV7-9 and TRBJ1-1; the D gene is possibly TRBD1 (5 bases). CDR1 and CDR2 from the germline V gene are SEHNR and FQNEAQ (reference sequence). The CDR3 sequence is 13 residues long. V shed 2 bases and J shed 4 bases, with 8 bases lying between them. The CDR3 nucleotides read TGTGCCAGCAGCTTAATCCAGGGCACTGAAGCTTTCTTT. Its translation: CASSLIQGTEAFF.

The chain links TRBV29-1 to TRBJ1-2; D is uncertain. CDR1 is SQVTM and CDR2 is ANQGSEA in the germline V gene. This CDR3 region has 13 residues. Trimming left V 7 bases short and J 2 bases short, with 14 bases between. DNA of the CDR3: TGCAGCGCCCAGGACCTTGGCAACTATGGCTACACCTTC. This gives the protein CSAQDLGNYGYTF.

The chain employs TRBV20-1 and TRBJ1-6, with 7 bases matching TRBD1. Germline CDR1 DFQATT, CDR2 SNEGSKA (reference sequence). V gave up 0 bases and J gave up 5 bases; unmatched junction bases: 7. The CDR3 contains 16 residues. CDR3 protein: CSAREYPGQHNSPLHF. The DNA for the CDR3 is TGCAGTGCTAGAGAGTACCCGGGACAGCATAATTCACCCCTCCACTTT.

CDR3 nucleotide sequence: TGTGCCAGCAGTGACACGGGCCAAGAGACCCAGTACTTC. Translated: CASSDTGQETQYF. The chain combines TRBV12-3 or TRBV12-4 with TRBJ2-5, with unresolved D. V dropped 5 bases and J dropped 1 base, with 8 bases sitting between them. The CDR3 length is 13 residues.

This clonotype was seen a few times. The chain employs TRBV29-1 and TRBJ2-5; 13 bases line up with TRBD2. CDR3 length equals 16 residues. Germline V gene sequence: CDR1 SQVTM, CDR2 ANQGSEA. Trimming cost V 3 bases and J 0 bases; bases outside gene matches: 4. The CDR3: CSVDPGLAGNQETQYF. The CDR3 bases are TGCAGCGTTGATCCGGGACTAGCGGGGAACCAAGAGACCCAGTACTTC.

V gene TRBV5-4 combines with J gene TRBJ2-4; D gene uncertain. The CDR3 totals 12 residues. Germline V gives CDR1 SGHNT, CDR2 YYREEE (reference sequence). V was clipped by 2 bases and J by 15 bases, with 15 bases between them. For the CDR3, the DNA is TGTGCCAGCAGCTTCTTTGCCGGGCAAAGGTACTTC. This gives the protein CASSFFAGQRYF.

The gene calls are TRBV9 and TRBJ2-5; D may match TRBD1 or TRBD2 (5 bases each). Trimming pared 0 bases from V and 5 bases from J, leaving 14 bases between. Germline lookup yields CDR1 SGDLS and CDR2 YYNGEE. The CDR3 loop spans 15 amino acids. The CDR3 DNA follows: TGTGCCAGCAGCGTAGCGGCAGGGAGTGAGGAGACCCAGTACTTC. The encoded protein is CASSVAAGSEETQYF.

Comment on this clonotype: A much larger clone sits a single nucleotide away, making a read error possible. The chain links TRBV4-2 to TRBJ1-2; no definite D call. The germline V gene has CDR1 LGHNA and CDR2 YNFKEQ. This CDR3 contains 13 residues. CDR3 amino acids: CASSQGVGYAYTF. The CDR3 bases are TGTGCCAGCAGCCAAGGGGTTGGCTATGCCTACACCTTC.

The gene calls are TRBV2 and TRBJ2-2, with 7 bases aligning to TRBD1. This CDR3 region has 14 residues. Germline assignment: CDR1 SNHLY and CDR2 FYNNEI. Trimming removed 8 bases from V and 6 bases from J; junction bases left unmatched: 9. The DNA for the CDR3 is TGTGCCAGCGAGGGGGCAGGAGGTTCCGGGGAGCTGTTTTTT. Residues: CASEGAGGSGELFF. The full variable domain, with the rest looked up from reference TRBV2 and TRBJ2-2, is EPEVTQTPSHQVTQMGQEVILRCVPISNHLYFYWYRQILGQKVEFLVSFYNNEISEKSEIFDDQFSVERPDGSNFTLKIRSTKLEDSAMYFCASEGAGGSGELFFGEGSRLTVL.

This clonotype came up once. Compared with germline, one end of the junction differs, possibly owing to a read error. This chain joins TRBV12-3 or TRBV12-4 and TRBJ2-3, with D perhaps TRBD2 (6 bases). This CDR3 contains 16 residues. CDR3 loop: CASSFSSDYAPDAQYF. CDR3 coding DNA: TGTGCCAGCAGTTTTTCCTCGGACTATGCTCCAGATGCGCAGTATTTT.

V gene TRBV29-1 combines with J gene TRBJ2-5, with TRBD2 identical over 10 bases. The V gene's germline CDR1 is SQVTM and CDR2 ANQGSEA. This CDR3 has 16 residues. After removal of 6 bases from V and 5 bases from J, the junction contained 15 bases not matched to a gene. In DNA form, the CDR3 reads TGCAGCGTCGGGGCGAAGTCTAGCGGGAGCGGTGAGACCCAGTACTTC. Encoded protein: CSVGAKSSGSGETQYF.

This chain uses TRBV7-2 with TRBJ2-1; 12 bases line up with TRBD2. This CDR3 has 18 residues. CDR1 SGHTA and CDR2 FQGNSA come from the germline V gene. Trimming at V came to 3 bases and at J to 2 bases, leaving 8 bases not matched to a gene. CDR3 residues: CASSFKTSGRMPYNEQFF. As DNA, the CDR3 is TGTGCCAGCAGCTTCAAGACTAGCGGGAGAATGCCCTACAATGAGCAGTTCTTC.

This clonotype was picked up many times. This chain connects TRBV20-1 to TRBJ2-1; 9 nucleotides align to TRBD2. The length of the CDR3 is 13 residues. Per germline, CDR1 DFQATT and CDR2 SNEGSKA (reference sequence). Trimming took 8 bases from V and 6 from J; bases not matched to a gene: 8. The CDR3: CSPGASGANEQFF. The CDR3 DNA follows: TGCAGTCCGGGGGCTAGCGGGGCCAATGAGCAGTTCTTC.

This chain connects TRBV2 to TRBJ2-7; 7 bases are a match to TRBD2. This CDR3 contains 13 residues. Germline assignment: CDR1 SNHLY and CDR2 FYNNEI. After removal of 6 bases from V and 7 bases from J, the junction contained 9 bases not matched to a gene. Here the CDR3 reads CASRYGLVKEQYF. The DNA for the CDR3 is TGTGCCAGCAGATACGGACTAGTGAAGGAGCAGTACTTC.

The sample holds a few counts of this clonotype. This chain links TRBV7-2 with TRBJ2-7; D uncertain. The DNA matches TRBJ2-5 better at its end, which makes the J call doubtful. CDR3 length: 13 amino acids. CDR1 is SGHTA and CDR2 is FQGNSA in the germline V gene. This CDR3 reads CASSSDITKTQYF. CDR3 sequence (DNA): TGTGCCAGCAGCTCAGACATTACAAAGACCCAGTACTTC.

The chain recombines TRBV21-1 with TRBJ2-7. TRBV21-1 is a pseudogene segment. The CDR3 runs to 16 residues. CDR3 sequence: CVSRIFDPSYSYEQYF. The CDR3 DNA sequence: TGTGTCAGCAGAATCTTCGACCCATCTTACTCCTACGAGCAGTACTTC.

The genes are TRBV20-1 and TRBJ1-2; D unclear. The CDR3 is 11 residues long. V was trimmed by 8 bases and J by 4 bases, leaving 11 bases between them. From germline, CDR1 is DFQATT and CDR2 SNEGSKA (reference sequence). DNA of the CDR3: TGCAGTATAAGTAGACTCTATGGCTACACCTTC. It codes for CSISRLYGYTF.

This clonotype showed up many times. The chain combines TRBV15 with TRBJ2-7; TRBD1 might be the D (5 bases). V was cut by 0 bases and J by 2 bases, with 11 bases left in between. In germline, CDR1 is LNHNV, CDR2 YYDKDF (reference sequence). The CDR3 length is 15 residues. CDR3 nucleotide sequence: TGTGCCACCAGCAGAGATTTACAGGCGACCTACGAGCAGTACTTC. Its protein is CATSRDLQATYEQYF. Filled out from reference TRBV15 and TRBJ2-7, the complete variable domain reads DAMVIQNPRYQVTQFGKPVTLSCSQTLNHNVMYWYQQKSSQAPKLLFHYYDKDFNNEADTPDNFQSRRPNTSFCFLDIRSPGLGDTAMYLCATSRDLQATYEQYFGPGTRLTVT.

This clonotype came up a few times. The chain employs TRBV7-8 and TRBJ2-1; D uncertain. Germline CDR1 is SGHVS and CDR2 is FQNEAQ. V was shortened by 4 bases and J by 1 base, with 11 bases between the two germline ends. CDR3 length: 15 residues. The DNA for the CDR3 is TGTGCCAGCAGCTCAGGCGGACGGTCCTACAATGAGCAGTTCTTC. It translates to CASSSGGRSYNEQFF. Combining the CDR3 with reference TRBV7-8 and TRBJ2-1 gives the whole variable domain GAGVSQSPRYKVAKRGQDVALRCDPISGHVSLFWYQQALGQGPEFLTYFQNEAQLDKSGLPSDRFFAERPEGSVSTLKIQRTQQEDSAVYLCASSSGGRSYNEQFFGPGTRLTVL.

This clonotype was counted at least ten times. The rearrangement joins TRBV7-9 to TRBJ2-7; D gene ambiguous. The CDR3 runs to 12 residues. CDR1 SEHNR and CDR2 FQNEAQ come from the germline V gene (reference sequence). The V end was cut by 5 bases, the J end by 3 bases, with 8 bases between. This CDR3 is CASSPGNYEQYF. The CDR3, as DNA: TGTGCCAGCAGCCCAGGCAACTACGAGCAGTACTTC.

This clonotype was seen more than once but under ten times. The chain couples TRBV15 to TRBJ2-7, with D unclear. The V end lost 0 bases, the J end lost 7 bases, and 16 bases lay between the germline ends. Germline lookup yields CDR1 LNHNV and CDR2 YYDKDF (reference sequence). This CDR3 comprises 15 residues. Here the CDR3 DNA reads TGTGCCACCAGCAGAGAGCAGGACCTCTACAATGAGCAGTACTTC. Protein: CATSREQDLYNEQYF. Full variable domain (rest looked up from reference TRBV15 and TRBJ2-7): DAMVIQNPRYQVTQFGKPVTLSCSQTLNHNVMYWYQQKSSQAPKLLFHYYDKDFNNEADTPDNFQSRRPNTSFCFLDIRSPGLGDTAMYLCATSREQDLYNEQYFGPGTRLTVT.

The rearrangement joins TRBV7-2 to TRBJ2-3; 9 nucleotides align to TRBD2. With 7 bases clipped from V and 2 bases from J, the junction kept 10 bases outside the gene matches. The germline V gene encodes CDR1 SGHTA and CDR2 FQGNSA. This CDR3 has 16 amino acids. CDR3 sequence (DNA): TGTGCCAGCACCTACCTAGCGGGGCGATTCACAGATACGCAGTATTTT. Encoded protein: CASTYLAGRFTDTQYF.